The 4 T cell receptor beta chains below all came from one sample that was sequenced in a study of vaccination effects on CD4 cells after COVID-19. With the ViraFEST assay, the study expanded antigen-specific CD4+ T cells using viral peptide pools, then sequenced them. Isolation of CD4+ T cells took place after 10 days of culture. Participants were vaccinated with two doses of either the BNT162b2 or mRNA-1273 vaccine. For these TCRs, the target antigens are not known. The assay was immunoSEQ multiplex PCR, and TCRdb's table has in-frame clones only and misses some. The sample carries 65,000 to 75,000 clones, just under 75% recorded once. The input for sequencing was CD4+ T cells from PBMCs cultured with HCoV-229E spike peptides, taken after COVID-19 vaccination. The origin of the receptors is a human donor who received a COVID-19 vaccine.

This clone was counted only a few times. The J gene is TRBJ1-1, the V gene TRBV11-2, with 7 bases identical to TRBD1. Per germline, CDR1 SGHAT and CDR2 FQNNGV. Trimming removed 6 bases from V and 0 bases from J; junction bases left unmatched: 10. The CDR3 has 16 residues. CDR3 nucleotides: TGTGCCAGCAGTACAGAAGGGACAGCTATGAACACTGAAGCTTTCTTT. This sequence encodes CASSTEGTAMNTEAFF. Full variable domain (remainder filled in from reference TRBV11-2 and TRBJ1-1): EAGVAQSPRYKIIEKRQSVAFWCNPISGHATLYWYQQILGQGPKLLIQFQNNGVVDDSQLPKDRFSAERLKGVDSTLKIQPAKLEDSAVYLCASSTEGTAMNTEAFFGQGTRLTVV.

The chain has TRBV2 and TRBJ2-7, with 8 nucleotides matching TRBD1. V was clipped by 6 bases and J by 2 bases; unmatched bases: 9. CDR1 and CDR2 from the germline V gene are SNHLY and FYNNEI. This CDR3 has 15 amino acids. The CDR3 nucleotides are TGTGCCAGCAGCGCGGACAGGGTGGGCCCCTACGAGCAGTACGTC. Residues: CASSADRVGPYEQYV.

The gene calls are TRBV6-5 and TRBJ1-3, with D perhaps matching TRBD1 (5 bases). Germline V lookup: CDR1 MNHEY, CDR2 SVGAGI. Between the trimmed V and J ends, which lost 8 bases and 0 bases, there was a span of 11 bases. CDR3 length: 14 residues. The CDR3 spells CASSRGSSGNTIYF. CDR3 coding DNA: TGTGCCAGCTCTCGGGGCAGCTCTGGAAACACCATATATTTT.

V and J are TRBV30 and TRBJ1-2; D is undetermined. The V gene's germline CDR1 is GTSNPN and CDR2 SVGIG (reference sequence). CDR3 length: 15 amino acids. V lost 0 bases and J lost 7, with 18 bases in between. The CDR3: CAWSVRGWEWRGYTF. DNA for the CDR3: TGTGCCTGGAGTGTACGAGGTTGGGAGTGGCGTGGCTACACCTTC.